This TCR beta chain came from a study of T cells in Graves' hyperthyroidism and ophthalmopathy. Study results and caveats: Onset of ophthalmopathy came a median about 6.5 months after the model predicted it. In the blood, most expanded thyroid clonotypes above 0.001 appeared as well.

Amplification of TCR beta CDR3 regions used RNA as the template. HTBI primers were employed in a first-round RT-PCR of the TCR CDR3. One entry per CDR3 protein results from TCRdb running MiXCR on the multiplex PCR reads. This sample has a few hundred thousand distinct CDR3 sequences, with approximately 25% found just once. CDR1 is SGHRS, CDR2 YFSETQ, per germline. Losses at the gene ends were 4 bases for V and 6 bases for J; bases not matched to a gene: 11. The CDR3 is made up of 15 amino acids. This clonotype appeared a single time. Its antigen remains unidentified. This clonotype originated in a man aged 50 to 60 with Graves' hyperthyroidism. The sample comprised blood. This rearrangement joins TRBV5-1 to TRBJ1-2; 8 bases fit TRBD1. This CDR3 is CASSTGQGISDGYTF. As DNA, the CDR3 is TGCGCCAGCAGCACTGGACAGGGTATCTCTGATGGCTACACCTTC.